This section outlines one T cell receptor beta chain sequence together with its context. This sample stems from a study of blood T cell repertoires in COVID-19. CDR1 DFQATT and CDR2 SNEGSKA come from the germline V gene (reference sequence). Trimming cost V 3 bases and J 1 base, with 15 bases left between them. This CDR3 has 15 residues. The data were produced by immunoSEQ multiplex PCR, yet TCRdb's version contains in-frame clones alone and is incomplete. The sample has approximately 320,000 clones; more than 90% are singletons. This TCR was sampled from a man aged 60 to 69 who had recovered from COVID-19. The chain combines TRBV20-1 with TRBJ1-1; D is uncertain. Sequencing was performed on PBMCs or T cells enriched from blood (not recorded which). The CDR3 coding sequence is TGCAGTGCTAGTAGCCCCCTAGGAGGGAACACTGAAGCTTTCTTT. It codes for CSASSPLGGNTEAFF.